This passage covers 17 T cell receptor beta chains from one sample sequenced in a study of OX40 agonist ivuxolimab in advanced cancers. Measured with immunoSEQ multiplex PCR; TCRdb has only the in-frame clones, and not every one. The top ten hold 0.8% to 0.9% of the sample, which has 55,000 to 90,000 clones, around nine tenths seen once. The specimen was CD4+ or CD8+ T cells sorted from blood, collected in a trial of the OX40 agonist ivuxolimab. These receptors came from an adult with an advanced solid tumor such as melanoma, head and neck, liver or kidney cancer.

The V and J genes are TRBV5-5 and TRBJ2-7, with 11 bases that match TRBD2. Germline-derived CDR1 and CDR2 are SGHKS and YYEKEE (reference sequence). V trimming: 6 bases; J trimming: 2 bases; junction bases outside the gene matches: 7. This CDR3 spans 15 amino acids. CDR3 sequence: CASILGTSGAYEQYF. The DNA of the CDR3 is TGTGCCAGCATCCTAGGGACTAGCGGCGCCTACGAGCAGTACTTC.

Comment on this clone: The same CDR3 also results from other DNA sequences found in this sample. The chain joins TRBV4-3 to TRBJ2-3, with a tentative D call TRBD2 (5 bases). Germline lookup yields CDR1 LGHNA and CDR2 YSLEER. V was shortened by 1 base and J by 0 bases, with 8 bases between the two germline ends. This CDR3 comprises 15 residues. The CDR3 DNA reads as TGCGCCAGCAGCCAAGGTACGGGGAGCACAGATACGCAGTATTTT. This codes for CASSQGTGSTDTQYF.

The chain has TRBV18 and TRBJ2-2; D remains unclear. Germline V gives CDR1 KGHSH, CDR2 LQKENI. Trimming removed 6 bases at V and 2 bases at J, with 16 bases between. This CDR3 is 16 amino acids long. Here the CDR3 DNA reads TGTGCCAGCTCCCGGAGCCAGGCCCAAAACACCGGGGAGCTGTTTTTT. This codes for CASSRSQAQNTGELFF.

A single count supports this clone. The chain joins TRBV10-3 to TRBJ2-3, with TRBD1 identical over 11 bases. This CDR3 is 16 amino acids long. V dropped 6 bases and J dropped 4; count of bases not matched to a gene: 9. Germline CDR1 and CDR2: ENHRY and SYGVKD. The DNA for the CDR3 is TGTGCCATCAGAGACAGGACAGGGGGCGCGGCAGATACGCAGTATTTT. The encoded protein is CAIRDRTGGAADTQYF.

The V and J genes are TRBV4-3 and TRBJ2-1, with D hard to call. The CDR3 loop spans 13 amino acids. Per the germline V gene, CDR1 is LGHNA and CDR2 is YSLEER. The V end was cut by 2 bases, the J end by 8 bases, with 10 bases between. DNA of the CDR3: TGCGCCAGCAGCCAACGCGAATTTGATGAGCAGTTCTTC. Encoded protein: CASSQREFDEQFF.

The chain carries TRBV6-5 and TRBJ1-2, with D unclear. Germline V CDR1 and CDR2: MNHEY, SVGAGI. Trimming pared 6 bases from V and 4 bases from J, leaving 12 bases between. This CDR3 is built from 13 residues. CDR3 in amino acids: CASRRPGPYGYTF. The CDR3 DNA reads as TGTGCCAGCAGGAGACCGGGCCCCTATGGCTACACCTTC.

The chain recombines TRBV13 with TRBJ2-3, with TRBD1 matching 7 bases. CDR1 and CDR2 (germline): PRHDT, FYEKMQ (reference sequence). With V trimmed by 0 bases and J by 11 bases, 5 bases remained unmatched. The CDR3 consists of 13 residues. This CDR3 reads CASSLGRQGWQYF. The CDR3 DNA follows: TGTGCCAGCAGCTTAGGCCGACAGGGTTGGCAGTATTTT.

The chain links TRBV11-2 to TRBJ2-1; 11 bases are shared with TRBD2. The J segment lost 5 bases and the V segment lost 5 bases, leaving 5 bases of the junction unmatched. Germline V CDR1 and CDR2: SGHAT, FQNNGV. CDR3 size: 15 residues. CDR3 region: CASSRSGRADNEQFF. The CDR3 DNA follows: TGTGCCAGCAGCCGTAGCGGGAGGGCCGACAATGAGCAGTTCTTC.

This rearrangement joins TRBV6-5 to TRBJ2-1; perhaps TRBD1 as D (5 bases). The CDR3 has 14 residues. Deletions cut 7 bases from V and 3 bases from J, with 13 bases between. Per germline, CDR1 MNHEY and CDR2 SVGAGI. CDR3 sequence reads: CASIHRTNYNEQFF. The CDR3 region has the DNA TGTGCCAGCATCCACAGGACCAACTACAATGAGCAGTTCTTC.

This sequence joins TRBV6-5 and TRBJ2-7, with D possibly matching TRBD2 (5 bases). CDR1 is MNHEY and CDR2 is SVGAGI in the germline V gene. This CDR3 has 14 residues. Trimming pared 2 bases from V and 7 bases from J, leaving 15 bases between. This CDR3 reads CASSYENAGREQYF. The CDR3 nucleotides read TGTGCCAGCAGTTACGAAAACGCGGGCCGGGAGCAGTACTTC.

The V and J genes are TRBV4-3 and TRBJ2-2; D not resolved. V lost 3 bases, J lost 7 bases, and 3 bases lay in between. Per the germline V gene, CDR1 is LGHNA and CDR2 is YSLEER. There are 11 residues in the CDR3. CDR3 residues: CASSHRGELFF. The CDR3 DNA reads as TGCGCCAGCAGCCATCGCGGGGAGCTGTTTTTT.

The genes are TRBV7-9 and TRBJ1-3, with a tentative D call TRBD1 (5 bases). Germline lookup yields CDR1 SEHNR and CDR2 FQNEAQ (reference sequence). The CDR3 runs to 17 residues. Trimming removed 4 bases from V and 0 bases from J, with 16 bases in between. The CDR3 sequence: CASSSPGTASSGNTIYF. CDR3 sequence (DNA): TGTGCCAGCAGCTCTCCCGGGACGGCTAGCTCTGGAAACACCATATATTTT.

This chain joins TRBV2 and TRBJ2-3; 7 bases fit TRBD2. V lost 2 bases, J lost 2 bases, and 1 base stayed unmatched. The CDR3 runs 14 residues. CDR1 is SNHLY and CDR2 is FYNNEI in the germline V gene. The CDR3 loop reads CASSESGATDTQYF. CDR3 DNA sequence: TGTGCCAGCAGTGAAAGCGGGGCCACAGATACGCAGTATTTT.

The J gene is TRBJ2-7, the V gene TRBV6-5; 7 bases align to TRBD2. Losses at the gene ends were 0 bases for V and 1 base for J; bases not matched to a gene: 6. There are 16 residues in the CDR3. The germline V gene has CDR1 MNHEY and CDR2 SVGAGI. The CDR3 region has the DNA TGTGCCAGCAGTTACTCGATCGGGGGAGGGTCCTACGAGCAGTACTTC. The encoded protein is CASSYSIGGGSYEQYF.

The V call is TRBV11-3, the J call TRBJ2-1; D gene ambiguous. This CDR3 has 15 amino acids. Trimming removed 1 base from V and 4 bases from J, with 11 bases in between. Looked up from germline, CDR1 is SGHNT and CDR2 is YENEEA. The CDR3 here is CASSLALATYNEQFF. The CDR3 DNA is TGTGCCAGCAGCTTAGCTTTGGCCACTTACAATGAGCAGTTCTTC.

This clone appeared once. The chain uses TRBV27 and TRBJ2-5; no clear D. The germline V and J ends were trimmed by 0 bases and 4 bases, with 6 bases remaining between them. The CDR3 contains 13 residues. CDR1 MNHEY and CDR2 SMNVEV come from the germline V gene (reference sequence). In DNA, the CDR3 is TGTGCCAGCAGTTTATCACAACGAGAGACCCAGTACTTC. Translating it yields CASSLSQRETQYF.

This clone occurred once. This chain connects TRBV19 to TRBJ2-2; TRBD2 matches at 8 bases. The ends lost 6 bases at V and 2 bases at J; junction bases unmatched: 5. The germline gives CDR1 LNHDA, CDR2 SQIVND (reference sequence). CDR3 length equals 15 residues. CDR3 coding DNA: TGTGCCAGTAGCCCGGGAGGGTACAACACCGGGGAGCTGTTTTTT. Translation: CASSPGGYNTGELFF.